One and the same sample provided the 27 T cell receptor beta chains below, sequenced in a study of CD8 T cells in ankylosing spondylitis. Study outcomes and limitations: Seemingly distinctive of ankylosing spondylitis blood was a TCR beta motif formed by eight highly homologous variants.

These receptors are not linked to any known antigen. A single record per CDR3 protein comes from TCRdb applying MiXCR to the 5' RACE reads. The sample lists some 840,000 distinct CDR3 sequences, about an eighth occurring once. Source material: blood, either unsorted or a sorted T cell fraction (not recorded which). The source of these receptors is a male donor with ankylosing spondylitis.

This clonotype showed up just a few times. This sequence joins TRBV6-5 and TRBJ2-3; tentative D call: TRBD2 (6 bases). Per germline, CDR1 MNHEY and CDR2 SVGAGI. V was trimmed by 4 bases and J by 2 bases, leaving 13 bases between them. CDR3 length: 15 residues. CDR3 protein: CASSSAGLSTDTQYF. The CDR3 coding sequence is TGTGCCAGCAGTTCCGCGGGACTCTCCACAGATACGCAGTATTTT.

This clonotype was seen only a few times. The chain links TRBV4-2 to TRBJ2-2; TRBD2 aligns across 14 bases. The junction had 6 bases not matched to a gene; V was cut back by 3 bases and J by 6 bases. The CDR3 extends over 17 amino acids. Germline V gives CDR1 LGHNA, CDR2 YNFKEQ. The CDR3 spells CASSQGTSGSSAGELFF. CDR3 bases: TGTGCCAGCAGCCAGGGGACTAGCGGGAGTTCCGCCGGGGAGCTGTTTTTT.

This clonotype showed up many times. This chain links TRBV20-1 with TRBJ1-6, with no clear D. CDR1 and CDR2 from the germline V gene are DFQATT and SNEGSKA (reference sequence). The CDR3 has 13 amino acids. Trimming removed 7 bases from V and 4 bases from J, with 11 bases in between. The CDR3 loop reads CSGREVYNSPLHF. The CDR3 nucleotides are TGCAGTGGTAGGGAGGTTTATAATTCACCCCTCCACTTT.

This clonotype was counted many times. The chain uses TRBV20-1 and TRBJ2-1; D uncertain. The CDR3 loop spans 15 amino acids. V dropped 0 bases and J dropped 0 bases, with 9 bases sitting between them. Germline V gives CDR1 DFQATT, CDR2 SNEGSKA (reference sequence). The CDR3, as DNA: TGCAGTGCTAGAGATCTTGACGTCTCCTACAATGAGCAGTTCTTC. It is translated as CSARDLDVSYNEQFF.

The V call is TRBV15, the J call TRBJ1-5; 7 nucleotides agree with TRBD1. This CDR3 contains 15 residues. CDR1 and CDR2 from the germline V gene are LNHNV and YYDKDF (reference sequence). Trimming cost V 7 bases and J 2 bases; bases outside gene matches: 8. The CDR3, as DNA: TGTGCCACCACTACAGGGGTGAGCCGCAATCAGCCCCAGCATTTT. It translates to CATTTGVSRNQPQHF.

This clonotype appeared a few times. The gene calls are TRBV5-1 and TRBJ2-3, with 9 positions matching TRBD1. Trimming at V came to 4 bases and at J to 1 base, leaving 7 bases not matched to a gene. Looked up from germline, CDR1 is SGHRS and CDR2 is YFSETQ. The CDR3 consists of 16 residues. Here the CDR3 DNA reads TGCGCCAGCAGCCTGCTTGGACAGGGGCGCACAGATACGCAGTATTTT. Translated: CASSLLGQGRTDTQYF.

The chain has TRBV6-1 and TRBJ2-2; 10 bases match TRBD2. The CDR3 runs 18 residues. Germline V lookup: CDR1 MNHNS, CDR2 SASEGT. V gave up 2 bases and J gave up 0 bases; unmatched junction bases: 6. CDR3 sequence reads: CASSERPSGSANTGELFF. CDR3 DNA: TGTGCCAGCAGTGAAAGGCCTAGCGGGAGTGCGAACACCGGGGAGCTGTTTTTT.

The gene calls are TRBV29-1 and TRBJ1-5; D is ambiguous. The length of the CDR3 is 14 residues. Trimming left V 6 bases short and J 0 bases short, with 12 bases between. Germline CDR1 is SQVTM and CDR2 is ANQGSEA. The CDR3 region has the DNA TGCAGCGTCGCCGACGGTTATAGCAATCAGCCCCAGCATTTT. This codes for CSVADGYSNQPQHF.

The genes are TRBV20-1 and TRBJ2-7, with 7 bases that match TRBD2. The ends lost 3 bases at V and 2 bases at J; junction bases unmatched: 4. The CDR3 is 13 residues long. CDR1 DFQATT and CDR2 SNEGSKA come from the germline V gene (reference sequence). In nucleotides, the CDR3 is TGCAGTGCTAGTAAGGGAGGGCCCTACGAGCAGTACTTC. Protein product: CSASKGGPYEQYF.

The chain carries TRBV28 and TRBJ2-3; possible D gene TRBD2, 6 bases. Trimming stripped 6 bases from V and 1 base from J, with 17 bases between. CDR3 size: 16 residues. Germline values: CDR1 MDHEN, CDR2 SYDVKM. The CDR3 nucleotides read TGTGCCAGCAGGACGACAGCGTCGGGGGGCACAGATACGCAGTATTTT. Its protein is CASRTTASGGTDTQYF. Variable domain in full (rest from reference TRBV28 and TRBJ2-3): DVKVTQSSRYLVKRTGEKVFLECVQDMDHENMFWYRQDPGLGLRLIYFSYDVKMKEKGDIPEGYSVSREKKERFSLILESASTNQTSMYLCASRTTASGGTDTQYFGPGTRLTVL.

This clonotype was observed a handful of times. The chain employs TRBV6-2 or TRBV6-3 and TRBJ1-5, with a tentative D call TRBD1 (5 bases). CDR1 and CDR2 from the germline V gene are MNHEY and SVGEGT. The CDR3 runs 14 residues. Trimming took 6 bases from V and 2 from J, leaving 11 bases between them. The CDR3 region is CASRGETGNQPQHF. The CDR3 nucleotides are TGTGCCAGCAGGGGGGAGACAGGCAATCAGCCCCAGCATTTT.

The table lists this clonotype with a few counts. This chain joins TRBV7-9 and TRBJ2-1, with D perhaps assigned TRBD1 or TRBD2 (5 bases each). The CDR3 length is 14 residues. CDR1 is SEHNR and CDR2 is FQNEAQ in the germline V gene (reference sequence). Between the trimmed V and J ends, which lost 2 bases and 8 bases, there was a span of 13 bases. CDR3 residues: CASSLWGRGDEQFF. CDR3 nucleotides: TGTGCCAGCAGCTTATGGGGGAGAGGAGATGAGCAGTTCTTC.

The genes are TRBV5-6 and TRBJ1-2; D unclear. Trimming took off 4 bases at V and 4 bases at J, with 17 bases between the two ends. Per germline, CDR1 SGHDT and CDR2 YYEEEE. The CDR3 contains 15 residues. Here the CDR3 reads CASSRIWSDRYGYTF. Written as DNA, the CDR3 is TGTGCCAGCAGCCGTATCTGGTCGGATCGCTATGGCTACACCTTC.

In its sample, this clonotype was seen many times. This sequence joins TRBV11-2 and TRBJ2-5; TRBD2 is a possible D gene (6 bases). Germline V gene sequence: CDR1 SGHAT, CDR2 FQNNGV. The CDR3 covers 18 residues. Trimming pared 0 bases from V and 6 bases from J, leaving 23 bases between. The DNA for the CDR3 is TGTGCCAGCAGCTTAGAATGGCCTTCGGGCCCGGGCGGGAAGACCCAGTACTTC. Translating it yields CASSLEWPSGPGGKTQYF. The full variable domain, rest sourced from reference TRBV11-2 and TRBJ2-5, is EAGVAQSPRYKIIEKRQSVAFWCNPISGHATLYWYQQILGQGPKLLIQFQNNGVVDDSQLPKDRFSAERLKGVDSTLKIQPAKLEDSAVYLCASSLEWPSGPGGKTQYFGPGTRLLVL.

This clonotype was seen only a few times. The V and J genes are TRBV28 and TRBJ1-2, with 7 bases matching TRBD1. This CDR3 has 12 residues. V lost 5 bases to trimming and J lost 7 bases; unmatched junction nucleotides: 4. Germline values: CDR1 MDHEN, CDR2 SYDVKM. The CDR3 DNA is TGTGCCAGCAGTCTACGACAGGGTGGCTACACCTTC. Protein: CASSLRQGGYTF.

At least ten counts were recorded for this clonotype. The chain is built from TRBV12-3 or TRBV12-4 and TRBJ1-1, with 10 bases lining up with TRBD1. V gave up 6 bases and J gave up 6 bases; unmatched junction bases: 7. The CDR3 is made up of 14 amino acids. The CDR3 DNA sequence: TGTGCCAGCAGCTGGGACAGGGGTTTACCTGAAGCTTTCTTT. Protein sequence: CASSWDRGLPEAFF.

V gene TRBV2 combines with J gene TRBJ2-5, with 8 bases matching TRBD1. Germline values: CDR1 SNHLY, CDR2 FYNNEI. The V gene end was trimmed by 3 bases and the J gene end by 5 bases; junction bases not matched to a gene: 5. CDR3 length: 14 residues. The CDR3 coding sequence is TGTGCCAGCAGTGACCGGACAGGGACGGAGACCCAGTACTTC. Its translation is CASSDRTGTETQYF. Using reference TRBV2 and TRBJ2-5 for the parts outside the CDR3, the full variable domain is EPEVTQTPSHQVTQMGQEVILRCVPISNHLYFYWYRQILGQKVEFLVSFYNNEISEKSEIFDDQFSVERPDGSNFTLKIRSTKLEDSAMYFCASSDRTGTETQYFGPGTRLLVL.

This clonotype showed up just a few times. This sequence joins TRBV7-2 and TRBJ2-5, with a possible D match to TRBD2 (5 bases). V was cut by 2 bases and J by 5 bases, with 12 bases left in between. The V gene's germline CDR1 is SGHTA and CDR2 FQGNSA. This CDR3 spans 14 amino acids. The CDR3 region is CASSLMRVLETQYF. CDR3 in DNA: TGTGCCAGCAGCTTAATGAGGGTTCTGGAGACCCAGTACTTC.

This clonotype occurred many times. V usage is TRBV10-3 and J usage is TRBJ1-5, with a tentative D call TRBD1 (6 bases). This CDR3 has 15 residues. Trimming left V 3 bases short and J 6 bases short, with 15 bases between. Looked up from germline, CDR1 is ENHRY and CDR2 is SYGVKD. CDR3 DNA sequence: TGTGCCATCAGTGAAACAGGGAAGGTCGGTCAGCCCCAGCATTTT. Translated, it gives CAISETGKVGQPQHF.

The V gene is TRBV6-2 or TRBV6-3, the J gene TRBJ2-6; D gene ambiguous. CDR3 size: 13 residues. V was clipped by 7 bases and J by 0 bases, with 4 bases between them. The germline gives CDR1 MNHEY, CDR2 SVGEGT. In DNA form, the CDR3 reads TGTGCCAGCACGTACTCTGGGGCCAACGTCCTGACTTTC. This codes for CASTYSGANVLTF.

The chain recombines TRBV15 with TRBJ2-3, with D unresolved. The CDR3 length is 12 residues. V lost 3 bases and J lost 4, with 5 bases in between. Germline lookup yields CDR1 LNHNV and CDR2 YYDKDF (reference sequence). In DNA, the CDR3 is TGTGCCACCAGCAGCTCCGCAGATACGCAGTATTTT. It translates to CATSSSADTQYF.

V is TRBV20-1 and J is TRBJ2-3; maybe TRBD2 (6 bases). CDR3 length equals 16 residues. Germline assignment: CDR1 DFQATT and CDR2 SNEGSKA (reference sequence). V lost 6 bases and J lost 0, with 19 bases in between. The chain's CDR3 is CSAPDGAGTSTDTQYF. CDR3 in DNA: TGCAGTGCCCCCGACGGGGCGGGAACTAGCACAGATACGCAGTATTTT.

The sample holds a few counts of this clonotype. The rearrangement joins TRBV29-1 to TRBJ2-3; D is unclear. Trimming cost V 4 bases and J 0 bases, with 11 bases left between them. Germline V gene data show CDR1 as SQVTM and CDR2 as ANQGSEA. This CDR3 spans 14 amino acids. The chain's CDR3 is CSVGAETSTDTQYF. CDR3 DNA: TGCAGCGTTGGGGCAGAAACTAGCACAGATACGCAGTATTTT.

The rearrangement links TRBV20-1 to TRBJ2-5, with 7 positions matching TRBD1. Germline trimming cut 6 bases from V and 4 bases from J; bases unmatched to any gene: 8. CDR3 length: 13 residues. Germline V CDR1 and CDR2: DFQATT, SNEGSKA (reference sequence). The CDR3 DNA is TGCAGTGCCGCAACAGGGGCAAGAGAGACCCAGTACTTC. This encodes CSAATGARETQYF.

There are a few counts of this clonotype. The chain employs TRBV7-2 and TRBJ2-7; 11 bases match TRBD2. The germline CDR1 and CDR2 sequences are SGHTA and FQGNSA. This CDR3 has 14 residues. The V segment lost 6 bases and the J segment 2 bases; nucleotides outside the gene matches: 3. In DNA, the CDR3 is TGTGCCAGCAGTGTACTAGCGGGGGCCTACGAGCAGTACTTC. This encodes CASSVLAGAYEQYF.

The gene calls are TRBV5-1 and TRBJ2-3; TRBD1 is a possible D gene (5 bases). V lost 3 bases and J 2 bases, leaving 10 bases between the germline ends. Germline-derived CDR1 and CDR2 are SGHRS and YFSETQ. This CDR3 spans 14 amino acids. In nucleotides, the CDR3 is TGCGCCAGCAGCTCCAGACAGATCACAGATACGCAGTATTTT. This encodes CASSSRQITDTQYF.

This clonotype has at least ten counts. The chain links TRBV5-1 to TRBJ1-2; TRBD1 matches at 8 bases. From germline, CDR1 is SGHRS and CDR2 YFSETQ. This CDR3 has 15 residues. V was clipped by 5 bases and J by 2 bases; unmatched bases: 8. The CDR3 region is CASSIDRGENYGYTF. CDR3 bases: TGCGCCAGCAGTATTGACAGGGGAGAGAACTATGGCTACACCTTC.